This section outlines one T cell receptor beta chain sequence together with its context. Its antigen is undetermined. The record originates from a study of T cell responses to AZD1222 COVID-19 vaccine. The study's findings and limits: The breadth and depth of Spike-specific TCRs increased once two AZD1222 doses had been given. Donors skewed white British and female; clonal diversity was possibly underestimated. Only five or six individuals given AZD1222 were seropositive at baseline. Reportedly, nearly half the spike-specific TCRs target unmutated variant regions.

Assay used: immunoSEQ multiplex PCR; TCRdb lists only in-frame clones, some missing. The table records approximately 140,000 clones, about 93% of them present only once. This CDR3 has 13 residues. Germline loops: CDR1 LNHDA, CDR2 SQIVND (reference sequence). Trimming cost V 7 bases and J 4 bases, with 13 bases left between them. This specimen consisted of peripheral blood, obtained on day 0 of AZD1222 vaccination. This rearrangement joins TRBV19 to TRBJ1-2; the D is unclear. The receptor was isolated from an adult in good health. The CDR3 DNA is TGTGCCAGTACTCCGTCGCACCCCTATGGCTACACCTTC. Its protein is CASTPSHPYGYTF.